Shown below are 18 T cell receptor beta chains from a single sample sequenced in a study of regulatory T cells in long-lasting Graves disease. Specified time point: persistent/refractory GD, antithyroid drugs over 5 years with positive TRAb. TCR sequences were obtained from RNA taken from PBMCs. Libraries of TCR beta came from iRepertoire HTBI primers plus Arm-PCR of CDR3 regions. MiXCR was run by TCRdb on the multiplex PCR reads, yielding one entry per CDR3 protein. The sample yields about 290,000 distinct CDR3 sequences, 20% to 25% seen once. The sequencing used peripheral blood mononuclear cells (PBMCs), collected when the disease was refractory, from a patient treated with antithyroid drugs. Every receptor here comes from a female donor with Graves disease.

This clonotype was observed a handful of times. This chain links TRBV2 with TRBJ2-1; D may correspond to TRBD1 or TRBD2 (5 bases each). The CDR3 has 15 residues. Germline CDR1 reads SNHLY; CDR2 reads FYNNEI. V lost 6 bases and J lost 7, with 19 bases in between. CDR3 amino acids: CASSFGTDTGNEQFF. In nucleotides, the CDR3 is TGTGCCAGCAGCTTCGGGACGGATACGGGGAATGAGCAGTTCTTC.

The gene calls are TRBV28 and TRBJ2-2; the match to TRBD1 covers 7 bases. The CDR3 consists of 15 residues. The germline V gene has CDR1 MDHEN and CDR2 SYDVKM. V shed 8 bases, J shed 2 bases, and the junction held 8 bases outside the gene matches. The CDR3 spells CASGVGQSNTGELFF. The CDR3 nucleotides are TGTGCCAGCGGCGTGGGACAGAGCAACACCGGGGAGCTGTTTTTT.

Remarks on this clonotype: This could be a read error, since a much larger clone is one nucleotide away. This sequence joins TRBV11-2 and TRBJ1-4; unclear D gene. The CDR3 has 15 amino acids. The germline V gene has CDR1 SGHAT and CDR2 FQNNGV. CDR3 sequence (DNA): TGTGCCAGCAACTTAGAGGGCGTAAGCGGGGAAAAACTGTTTTTT. Translating gives CASNLEGVSGEKLFF.

The sample holds a few counts of this clonotype. V usage is TRBV20-1 and J usage is TRBJ2-7, with TRBD1 identical over 8 bases. The CDR3 runs to 12 residues. V was pared by 3 bases and J by 6 bases, with 4 bases of the junction left unmatched. CDR1 and CDR2 (germline): DFQATT, SNEGSKA (reference sequence). The CDR3 DNA sequence: TGCAGTGCTAGTCCGGACAGGGCCGAGCAGTACTTC. Protein sequence: CSASPDRAEQYF.

Many counts were recorded for this clonotype. This chain joins TRBV7-9 and TRBJ1-2; no definite D call. V lost 2 bases, J lost 1 base, and 14 bases lay in between. This CDR3 contains 16 residues. Germline CDR1 is SEHNR and CDR2 is FQNEAQ (reference sequence). CDR3 loop: CASSLSSGPRNYGYTF. The CDR3 DNA follows: TGTGCCAGCAGCTTATCGTCAGGCCCACGTAACTATGGCTACACCTTC.

This clonotype was seen many times. The chain uses TRBV28 and TRBJ2-5; D remains unclear. V shed 2 bases and J shed 2 bases, with 6 bases lying between them. Germline V lookup: CDR1 MDHEN, CDR2 SYDVKM. The length of the CDR3 is 13 residues. The CDR3 loop is CASSLRWQETQYF. The CDR3 region has the DNA TGTGCCAGCAGTTTAAGGTGGCAAGAGACCCAGTACTTC.

This clonotype was seen repeatedly, ten times or more. The chain carries TRBV2 and TRBJ2-7; 7 bases map to TRBD1. This CDR3 is built from 13 residues. Germline values: CDR1 SNHLY, CDR2 FYNNEI. Trimming took 6 bases from V and 2 from J; bases not matched to a gene: 4. Here the CDR3 DNA reads TGTGCCAGCAGGGTGGGACAGACCTACGAGCAGTACTTC. This gives the protein CASRVGQTYEQYF. Filled out from reference TRBV2 and TRBJ2-7, the complete variable domain reads EPEVTQTPSHQVTQMGQEVILRCVPISNHLYFYWYRQILGQKVEFLVSFYNNEISEKSEIFDDQFSVERPDGSNFTLKIRSTKLEDSAMYFCASRVGQTYEQYFGPGTRLTVT.

V and J are TRBV7-9 and TRBJ2-2, with D hard to call. V was clipped by 5 bases and J by 6 bases, with 13 bases between them. Germline V lookup: CDR1 SEHNR, CDR2 FQNEAQ (reference sequence). The CDR3 loop spans 14 amino acids. CDR3 in amino acids: CASSPSVGSGELFF. The CDR3 DNA is TGTGCCAGCAGCCCGAGTGTGGGGTCCGGGGAGCTGTTTTTT.

The chain combines TRBV4-2 with TRBJ2-7; D not certain. Per germline, CDR1 LGHNA and CDR2 YNFKEQ. CDR3 length: 17 residues. The V end lost 0 bases, the J end lost 2 bases, and 17 bases lay between the germline ends. CDR3 amino acids: CASSQDPLRSFTYEQYF. The CDR3, as DNA: TGTGCCAGCAGCCAAGATCCCCTGCGTAGTTTTACCTACGAGCAGTACTTC.

This clonotype has ten or more counts. The V call is TRBV6-1, the J call TRBJ2-7, with 8 bases matching TRBD1. CDR1 and CDR2 from the germline V gene are MNHNS and SASEGT. J lost 2 bases, V lost 6 bases, and 9 bases had no gene match. The CDR3 has 15 residues. The CDR3 region has the DNA TGTGCCAGCAGACGAACCGGGACAGGTCCCTACGAGCAGTACTTC. Protein product: CASRRTGTGPYEQYF.

This clonotype occurred many times. This sequence joins TRBV28 and TRBJ1-5; D may be TRBD1 (6 bases). Trimming removed 6 bases from V and 11 bases from J, with 14 bases in between. The germline V gene has CDR1 MDHEN and CDR2 SYDVKM. The CDR3 sequence is 12 residues long. Here the CDR3 reads CASSTGQTAQHF. In nucleotides, the CDR3 is TGTGCCAGCAGCACTGGACAGACGGCCCAGCATTTT.

The chain carries TRBV18 and TRBJ1-3; no definite D call. Germline V gene lookup returns CDR1 KGHSH and CDR2 LQKENI. V lost 5 bases and J 0 bases, leaving 11 bases between the germline ends. The CDR3 spans 15 residues. The CDR3 loop is CASSLDGNSGNTIYF. CDR3 DNA: TGTGCCAGCTCATTAGACGGGAACTCTGGAAACACCATATATTTT.

This clonotype was detected ten times or more. The rearrangement links TRBV10-3 to TRBJ2-7, with TRBD1 identical over 9 bases. Looked up from germline, CDR1 is ENHRY and CDR2 is SYGVKD. The V segment lost 3 bases and the J segment 4 bases; nucleotides outside the gene matches: 4. The CDR3 contains 14 residues. CDR3 residues: CAISDGTGQYEQYF. The CDR3 region has the DNA TGTGCCATCAGTGACGGGACAGGGCAGTACGAGCAGTACTTC.

The CDR3 reads CASSEEGHYGYTF. CDR3 bases: TGCGCCAGCAGTGAAGAGGGACACTATGGCTACACCTTC. The chain has TRBV10-2 and TRBJ1-2; D is possibly TRBD1 (5 bases). There are 13 residues in the CDR3. V gave up 3 bases and J gave up 3 bases, with 8 bases separating them. Germline V gene lookup returns CDR1 WSHSY and CDR2 SAAADI.

Concerning this clonotype itself: This may be a read error: a much more frequent sequence differs by one nucleotide. The V and J genes are TRBV2 and TRBJ2-5; D is unclear. This CDR3 has 12 residues. In germline, CDR1 is SNHLY, CDR2 FYNNEI. The CDR3 spells CASTRPQGTQYF. CDR3 in DNA: TGTGCCAGCACACGACCCCAAGGGACCCAGTACTTC.

This clonotype was observed at least ten times. CDR3 residues: CASSSPSLAERQETQYF. In DNA form, the CDR3 reads TGTGCCAGCAGTTCCCCATCCTTAGCGGAGAGGCAAGAGACCCAGTACTTC. The rearrangement uses TRBV6-2 or TRBV6-3 and TRBJ2-5, with TRBD2 as a possible D gene (6 bases). With 4 bases removed from V and 2 bases from J, the gap between germline ends came to 20 bases. This CDR3 has 17 residues. Germline CDR1 and CDR2: MNHEY and SVGEGT.

This clonotype has ten or more counts. V gene TRBV20-1 combines with J gene TRBJ2-7; TRBD2 matches at 10 bases. CDR1 and CDR2 (germline): DFQATT, SNEGSKA (reference sequence). CDR3 length equals 16 residues. Unmatched junction bases numbered 9, after V lost 3 bases and J lost 1 base. The CDR3 DNA reads TGCAGTGCTAGGGCTAGCGGGAGTATAGGGTCCTACGAGCAGTACTTC. Amino acid sequence: CSARASGSIGSYEQYF.

The genes are TRBV3-1 and TRBJ2-4, with TRBD1 matching over 8 bases. This CDR3 is 14 amino acids long. With V trimmed by 11 bases and J by 2 bases, 8 bases remained unmatched. Germline V gives CDR1 LGHDT, CDR2 YNNKEL (reference sequence). CDR3 sequence reads: CAVRRGPPKNIQYF. Written as DNA, the CDR3 is TGTGCCGTACGCAGGGGGCCGCCCAAAAACATTCAGTACTTC.